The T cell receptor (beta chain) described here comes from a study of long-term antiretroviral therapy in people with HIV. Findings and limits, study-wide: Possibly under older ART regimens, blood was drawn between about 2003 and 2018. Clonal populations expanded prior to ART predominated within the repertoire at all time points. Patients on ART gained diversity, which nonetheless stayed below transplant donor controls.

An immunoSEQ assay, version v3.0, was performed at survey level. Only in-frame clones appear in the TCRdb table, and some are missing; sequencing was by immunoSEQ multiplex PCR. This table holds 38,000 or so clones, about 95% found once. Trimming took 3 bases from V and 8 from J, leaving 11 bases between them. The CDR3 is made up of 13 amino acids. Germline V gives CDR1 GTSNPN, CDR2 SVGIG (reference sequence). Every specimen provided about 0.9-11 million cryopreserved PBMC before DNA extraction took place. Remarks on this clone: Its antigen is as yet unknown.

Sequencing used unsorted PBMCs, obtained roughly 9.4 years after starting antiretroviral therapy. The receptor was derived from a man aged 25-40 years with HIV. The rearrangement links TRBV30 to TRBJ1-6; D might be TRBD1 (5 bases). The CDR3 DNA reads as TGTGCCTGGAGCGGAGGGGAAGATTCACCCCTCCACTTT. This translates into CAWSGGEDSPLHF.